These T cell receptor beta chains were read from a single sample in a study of cytomegalovirus exposure and HLA in healthy donors. Clones were sequenced by immunoSEQ multiplex PCR, and TCRdb holds only the in-frame ones, with some missing. The table lists about 92,000 clones, 60% to 85% of them singletons, with less than 9.5% in the top ten. The specimen was PBMCs. The receptor set was obtained from a man between 45 and 60 years old in good health and CMV-seropositive. CDR3s include the opening cysteine and the closing phenylalanine or tryptophan. The D gene is left open where the match is weak. Clone size is not always given. Where it is, it says once, few, many or a class for expanded clones.

size | J | V | D | CDR3 | DNA
. | TRBJ2-3 | TRBV11-2 | . | CAAARADTQYF | TGTGCAGCCGCGCGGGCAGATACGCAGTATTTT
. | TRBJ1-3 | TRBV10-3 | TRBD1 | CAVETGYGNTIYF | TGTGCCGTCGAGACAGGGTATGGAAACACCATATATTTT
once | TRBJ2-3 | TRBV11-1 | TRBD1 | CASSLRDAPGGGTDTQYF | TGTGCCAGCAGCCTTCGGGACGCCCCAGGGGGAGGCACAGATACGCAGTATTTT
. | TRBJ2-3 | TRBV2 | TRBD1 | CASSEGDRGTDTQYF | TGTGCCAGCAGTGAAGGTGACAGGGGGACAGATACGCAGTATTTT
once | TRBJ1-2 | TRBV4-1 | TRBD1 | CASSQSGQGGTYGYTF | TGCGCCAGCAGCCAATCTGGACAGGGGGGGACCTATGGCTACACCTTC
. | TRBJ1-5 | TRBV27 | . | CASSFGRTGNQPQHF | TGTGCCAGCAGTTTTGGTAGGACAGGCAATCAGCCCCAGCATTTT
. | TRBJ1-1 | TRBV7-2 | . | CASSLGGGRTEAFF | TGTGCCAGCAGCTTGGGCGGTGGGAGGACTGAAGCTTTCTTT
. | TRBJ2-1 | TRBV19 | TRBD2 | CASSIDLSSGVSSYNEQFF | TGTGCCAGTAGTATAGATCTTTCTAGCGGGGTGAGCTCCTACAATGAGCAGTTCTTC
. | TRBJ2-3 | TRBV7-9 | TRBD1 | CASSSSGTGPTDTQYF | TGTGCCAGCAGCTCCTCCGGGACAGGGCCCACAGATACGCAGTATTTT
. | TRBJ2-2 | TRBV6-6 | . | CASSYSGDRELFF | TGTGCCAGCAGTTACTCGGGGGACAGGGAGCTGTTTTTT
. | TRBJ2-1 | TRBV14 | TRBD2 | CASSFAGGGFYNEQFF | TGTGCCAGCAGCTTCGCCGGCGGGGGTTTTTACAATGAGCAGTTCTTC
. | TRBJ2-1 | TRBV5-1 | TRBD2 | CASSPRAGTSGGNEQFF | TGCGCCAGCAGCCCGAGAGCCGGGACTAGCGGGGGCAATGAGCAGTTCTTC
. | TRBJ2-1 | TRBV5-6 | . | CASSLGPNEQFF | TGTGCCAGCAGCTTGGGGCCGAATGAGCAGTTCTTC
. | TRBJ1-1 | TRBV5-3 | TRBD1 | CARSPPRDRVGTEAFF | TGTGCCAGAAGTCCACCCCGGGACAGGGTGGGGACTGAAGCTTTCTTT
. | TRBJ2-3 | TRBV5-1 | . | CASSLGVRDKLTDTQYF | TGCGCCAGCAGCTTGGGCGTGAGGGACAAACTGACAGATACGCAGTATTTT
. | TRBJ2-2 | TRBV5-1 | . | CASGPGVLTNTGELFF | TGCGCCAGCGGCCCAGGGGTCCTAACCAACACCGGGGAGCTGTTTTTT